These T cell receptor beta chains were read from a single sample in a study of blood T cell repertoires in COVID-19. Generated by immunoSEQ multiplex PCR, the TCRdb table keeps only in-frame clones and is missing some. The sample has 100,000 to 150,000 clones, approximately 80% seen once. The sample was peripheral blood. The receptors were gathered from a man in his 70s with acute or convalescent COVID-19. Both conserved end residues are part of each CDR3. Each record gives: clone size, CDR3 length, D gene, V gene, J gene, CDR3 DNA, CDR3 protein. A D gene is named only where the DNA matches it firmly. Only part of the rows carry a size: once, few, many, or a class if the clone is expanded.

.	16	TRBD1	TRBV7-6	TRBJ1-4	TGTGCCAGCAGCTTAGCCCGGACAGGACTGAATGAAAAACTGTTTTTT	CASSLARTGLNEKLFF
.	15	TRBD1	TRBV5-1	TRBJ1-3	TGCGCCAGCAGCTTGACAGGGGACCGTGGAAACACCATATATTTT	CASSLTGDRGNTIYF
.	16	TRBD2	TRBV7-8	TRBJ2-3	TGTGCCAGCAGCTCCGGTAGCGGGGGGAAAACAGATACGCAGTATTTT	CASSSGSGGKTDTQYF
.	15	.	TRBV5-5	TRBJ2-5	TGTGCCAGCAGCTTGGTGGCCGGAGCCTACCAGACCCAGTACTTC	CASSLVAGAYQTQYF
.	16	TRBD2	TRBV3-1/TRBV3-2	TRBJ2-2	TGTGCCAGCAGCCATTCGAGCGGGGGGGCCGCCGGGGAGCTGTTTTTT	CASSHSSGGAAGELFF
.	13	TRBD1	TRBV5-6	TRBJ2-7	TGTGCCAGCTCGGACAGGGGATCTTACGAGCAGTACTTC	CASSDRGSYEQYF
.	16	.	TRBV12-5	TRBJ1-5	TGTGCTAGTGGTTTGGTAGTTCAGGGTCTCAATCAGCCCCAGCATTTT	CASGLVVQGLNQPQHF
.	17	TRBD1	TRBV9	TRBJ1-3	TGTGCCAGCAGCCCCCGGGACAGCAAGTCCCTTGGAAACACCATATATTTT	CASSPRDSKSLGNTIYF
.	13	.	TRBV6-4	TRBJ1-4	TGTGCCGGACAATTCGCAACTAATGAAAAACTGTTTTTT	CAGQFATNEKLFF
.	17	TRBD1	TRBV5-1	TRBJ2-5	TGCGCCAGCAGCTTGTACGGGACAGCAACCTCCAGGGAGACCCAGTACTTC	CASSLYGTATSRETQYF
.	15	TRBD1	TRBV19	TRBJ1-1	TGTGCCAGTAAAGACCGAGACAGGGGATACACTGAAGCTTTCTTT	CASKDRDRGYTEAFF
once	18	TRBD1	TRBV5-1	TRBJ2-4	TGCGCCAGCAGCTCCCGACTAATACAGGGGGCGACCAAAAACATTCAGTACTTC	CASSSRLIQGATKNIQYF
.	14	TRBD1	TRBV5-1	TRBJ1-2	TGCGCCAGCAGCCCCGGACAGGGCTTCTATGGCTACACCTTC	CASSPGQGFYGYTF
.	16	.	TRBV9	TRBJ2-1	TGTGCCAGCAGCGCCCTACTCCCAACCTGGTACAATGAGCAGTTCTTC	CASSALLPTWYNEQFF
.	12	.	TRBV13	TRBJ1-2	TGTGCCAGCAGCTTAGGTCCAGATGGCTACACCTTC	CASSLGPDGYTF
.	13	TRBD1	TRBV2	TRBJ2-2	TGTGCCGGACTGACAGGGGCCGCCGGGGAGCTGTTTTTT	CAGLTGAAGELFF
.	13	.	TRBV6-5	TRBJ1-1	TGTGCCAGCAGTTATTACCGGGACACTGAGGCTTTCTTT	CASSYYRDTEAFF
.	12	TRBD2	TRBV19	TRBJ2-2	TGTGCCAGTAGTTTGGGGGAGGGGCGGCTGTTTTTT	CASSLGEGRLFF
.	14	TRBD1	TRBV19	TRBJ2-2	TGTGCCAGTATCAAGACAGGGGATGCCGGGGAGCTGTTTTTT	CASIKTGDAGELFF
.	16	.	TRBV7-8	TRBJ1-2	TGTGCCAGCAGCCTACGGGACATGGTCAATCGGGATGGCTACACCTTC	CASSLRDMVNRDGYTF
.	14	.	TRBV7-9	TRBJ1-5	TGTGCCAGCAGCTTAAGCGGGGGCGGTCAGCCCCAGCATTTT	CASSLSGGGQPQHF